This T cell receptor beta chain was obtained from a study of Tregs in tolerant kidney transplant recipients (dated by TCRdb to about 2019). For the study in its entirety: Before combined kidney and bone marrow transplantation, this study identified donor-specific regulatory T cells using TCRbeta sequencing and then followed those same cells after transplant. Several methods of expanding Tregs specific for an allogeneic donor were compared by TCRbeta repertoire sequencing in a few healthy controls. What the study reported, not specific to this receptor: The most biologically relevant and donor-specific TCRbeta repertoire appeared to be identified by expanding Tregs with activated donor B cells. Because only a small number of patients were included, the study had limitations, and the results will need to be validated in larger populations as well as under other immunosuppression protocols. Biological reproducibility was not examined directly, but technical replication error appeared to be minimal.

Genomic DNA was extracted from sorted cells with the QIAGEN DNeasy Blood and Tissue Kit for TCRbeta CDR3 sequencing. High-throughput TCRbeta CDR3 sequencing, which included PCR amplification with bias correction and internal controls, was done commercially through immunoSEQ. Turning to the authors' computational methods: A unique productive TCRbeta sequence was defined by the CDR3 nucleotide sequence when primers matched, and otherwise by the CDR3 amino acid sequence together with the Vbeta and Jbeta genes. To correct sorting error, sequences shared between sorted populations at a frequency ratio of 2:1 or less were removed; the rest were assigned to the higher population. A sequence was defined as donor-reactive if the sequence was expanded at least 5-fold in CFSE-low cells compared with unstimulated cells and had a frequency of at least 0.01% in CFSE-low cells. Repertoire divergence was quantified by Jensen-Shannon divergence calculated from the top 100 TCRbeta sequences ranked by frequency. For any sample with multiple sequencing runs, sorting error was corrected in each run separately before the runs were pooled. TCRdb carries this immuneACCESS record with in-frame sequences only. Its versions omit some clonotypes, under half of them owing to an unresolved V gene in the studies checked, with the rest unexplained. That table supplies the V and J calls and clone size; D and trimming were determined from the DNA. The sample table shows about 240,000 clones, and 80% to 85% are seen once. The ten biggest clones cover around 0.6% of the sample.

A remark on this clone: Its cognate antigen has yet to be identified. The record has no base qualities; no much larger clone is one base away.

The germline V gene encodes CDR1 SEHNR and CDR2 FQNEAQ (reference sequence). Trimmed from V: 11 bases; trimmed from J: 1 base; junction bases lacking a gene match: 2. From the cysteine through the phenylalanine, the CDR3 covers 13 amino acids. The only DNA kept is the CDR3, 39 bases in frame from the first base. Unstimulated Tregs (CD4+CD25+CD127-), CD4+ non-Tregs (CD4+CD25-), CD4 and CD8 cells were FACS-sorted from thawed PBMCs. Healthy control blood came either as purchased buffy coats or from healthy volunteers. Healthy control blood was processed to PBMCs with a Ficoll density gradient and then cryopreserved, whereas patient PBMCs were collected both before and after transplant.

The sequenced material came from CD4+ T cells from blood. The chain employs TRBV7-9 and TRBJ1-4; 9 of the junction bases match TRBD1. The TCR sequence derives from a human donor in good health. The nucleotide sequence is given as TGTGCCGGGGACAGGGAAACTAATGAAAAACTGTTTTTT. Its protein reads: CAGDRETNEKLFF.